This T cell receptor (beta chain) is drawn from a study of Graves' ophthalmopathy and Graves' hyperthyroidism. Looking at the study overall: Stable hyperthyroidism was defined by absence of ophthalmopathy within 18 months of follow-up.

The V gene's germline CDR1 is SNHLY and CDR2 FYNNEI. Trimming took off 4 bases at V and 5 bases at J, with 17 bases between the two ends. This CDR3 region has 15 residues. Amplification targeted the TCR beta CDR3 regions, with RNA transcripts as the source material. Second-round multiplex PCR came after a first-round RT-PCR that employed HTBI primers. A single record per CDR3 protein comes from TCRdb applying MiXCR to the multiplex PCR reads. The sample has around 1,000,000 distinct CDR3 sequences, less than 45% seen once; the top ten hold around 10%. Sample: peripheral blood or thyroid tissue (not recorded which). The rearrangement uses TRBV2 and TRBJ2-5, with D perhaps TRBD1 or TRBD2 (6 bases each). This clonotype was obtained from an adult man with Graves' hyperthyroidism. CDR3 bases: TGTGCCAGCAGTGCCCCGGGGGCATCAGAGGAGACCCAGTACTTC. It is translated as CASSAPGASEETQYF.